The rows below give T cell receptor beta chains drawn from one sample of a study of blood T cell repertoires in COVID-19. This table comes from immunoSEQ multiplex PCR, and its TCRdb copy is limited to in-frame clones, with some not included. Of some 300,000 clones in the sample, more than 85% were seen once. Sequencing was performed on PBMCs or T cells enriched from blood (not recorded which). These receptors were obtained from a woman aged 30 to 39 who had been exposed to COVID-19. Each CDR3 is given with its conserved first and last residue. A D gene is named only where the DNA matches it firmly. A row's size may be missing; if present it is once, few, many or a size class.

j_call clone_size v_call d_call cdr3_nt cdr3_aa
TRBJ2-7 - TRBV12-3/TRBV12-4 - TGTGCCAGCAGTTTAAAGGGGGCCTACGAGCAGTACTTC CASSLKGAYEQYF
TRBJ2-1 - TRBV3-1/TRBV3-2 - TGTGCCAGCAGCCAAGGAAGAGGCGGGGGCCTCTACAATGAGCAGTTCTTC CASSQGRGGGLYNEQFF
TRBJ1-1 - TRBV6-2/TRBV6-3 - TGTGCCAGCAGTTACCGCTGGGGAGGCGCTGAAGCTTTCTTT CASSYRWGGAEAFF
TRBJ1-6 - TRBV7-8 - TGTGCCAGCAGCCAAAGGCGGGGGAATTCACCCCTCCACTTT CASSQRRGNSPLHF
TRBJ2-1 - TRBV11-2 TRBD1 TGTGCCAGCAGCCCCTGGGACAGGGGAAATGAGCAGTTCTTC CASSPWDRGNEQFF
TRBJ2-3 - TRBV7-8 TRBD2 TGTGCCAGCAGCCCTCTGTTAGCGGGGGGGATCACAGATACGCAGTATTTT CASSPLLAGGITDTQYF
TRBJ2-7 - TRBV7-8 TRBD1 TGTGCCAGCAGCTTAGACGGACAGGGACGGCTCGAGCAGTACTTC CASSLDGQGRLEQYF
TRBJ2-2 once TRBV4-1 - TGCGCCAGCAGCCAAGATTGGGGGGAAGGAACCGGGGAGCTGTTTTTT CASSQDWGEGTGELFF
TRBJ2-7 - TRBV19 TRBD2 TGTGCCAGTAGTATGGGACTAGCGGGGGGGCATCGGTCCTACGAGCAGTACTTC CASSMGLAGGHRSYEQYF
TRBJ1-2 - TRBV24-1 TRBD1 TGTGCCACCAGTGAAGCAGGGGGCTATGGCTACACCTTC CATSEAGGYGYTF
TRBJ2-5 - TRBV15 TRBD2 TGTGCCACCAGCAGAGATAGGGCTAGCGGGCCTCCCGGGGAGACCCAGTACTTC CATSRDRASGPPGETQYF
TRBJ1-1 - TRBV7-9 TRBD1 TGTGCCAGCAGCCGGACAGGGAGGGGGACTGAAGCTTTCTTT CASSRTGRGTEAFF
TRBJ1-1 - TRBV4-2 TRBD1 TGTGCCAGCAGTGGGGGGACAGGGGTGAACACTGAAGCTTTCTTT CASSGGTGVNTEAFF
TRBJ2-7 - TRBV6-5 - TGTGCCAGCAGTTACGCGGGGTCCTACGAGCAGTACTTC CASSYAGSYEQYF
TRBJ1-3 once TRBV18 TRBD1 TGTGCCAGCTCACCGCGGTCCCGGGACAGGGGTTACACCATATATTTT CASSPRSRDRGYTIYF
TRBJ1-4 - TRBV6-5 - TGTGCCAGCAGTTACGGCGGTCAGGGCCTCAATGAAAAACTGTTTTTT CASSYGGQGLNEKLFF
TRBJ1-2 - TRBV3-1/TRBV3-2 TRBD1 TGTGCCAGCAGCCGGCGGACAGGGAGGGAAAACTATGGCTACACCTTC CASSRRTGRENYGYTF
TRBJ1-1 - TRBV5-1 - TGCGCCAGCAGCATCGGACACCTGAACACTGAAGCTTTCTTT CASSIGHLNTEAFF
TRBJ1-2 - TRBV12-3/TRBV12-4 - TGTGCCAGCAGTTTAACAGGAATCGGCTACACCTTC CASSLTGIGYTF
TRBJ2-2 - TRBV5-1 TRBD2 TGCGCCAGCAGCCTGGGGAGGGGTGCCTCCAACACCGGGGAGCTGTTTTTT CASSLGRGASNTGELFF
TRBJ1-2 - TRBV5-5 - TGTGCCAGCAGCGCCCCCGGGAACCTCCTTACTAACTATGGCTACACCTTC CASSAPGNLLTNYGYTF
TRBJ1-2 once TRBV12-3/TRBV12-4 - TGTGCCAGCAGTTTACGCCAGTCCTATGGCTACACCTTC CASSLRQSYGYTF
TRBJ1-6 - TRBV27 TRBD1 TGTGCCAGCAGTCCATCCCCGGGACAGGGGAGGAATTCACCCCTCCACTTT CASSPSPGQGRNSPLHF
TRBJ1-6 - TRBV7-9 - TGTGCCAGCAGCTCGGGGGATTCACCCCTCCACTTT CASSSGDSPLHF
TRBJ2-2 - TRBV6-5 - TGTGCCAGCAGTTACCAAGGGGTCACCGGGGAGCTGTTTTTT CASSYQGVTGELFF
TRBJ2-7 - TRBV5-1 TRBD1 TGCGCCAGCAGCGGGCCGGGACAGGGGTCCTTGCGAGCCATTGGTCGGCAGTACTTC CASSGPGQGSLRAIGRQYF
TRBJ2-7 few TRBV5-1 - TGCGCCAGCAGCTCGAGGGCAGTCAGGTACGAGCAGTACTTC CASSSRAVRYEQYF